Shown below are 6 T cell receptor beta chains from a single sample sequenced in a study of T cell changes during pregnancy in multiple sclerosis. Measured with immunoSEQ multiplex PCR; TCRdb has only the in-frame clones, and not every one. The sample lists 80,000 or so clones, about 91% occurring once. This specimen consisted of peripheral blood, obtained before pregnancy. All receptors derive from a female donor with multiple sclerosis, enrolled in a pregnancy study.

The genes are TRBV11-1 and TRBJ2-7; 8 bases are shared with TRBD1. V trimming: 4 bases; J trimming: 5 bases; junction bases outside the gene matches: 16. The CDR3 sequence is 17 residues long. CDR1 SGHAT and CDR2 FQDESV come from the germline V gene (reference sequence). The CDR3, as DNA: TGTGCCAGCAGCTCAACTCCTATAGGGACAGGACTCAACGAGCAGTACTTC. It codes for CASSSTPIGTGLNEQYF.

The chain employs TRBV7-9 and TRBJ1-2, with 7 nucleotides matching TRBD1. The ends lost 1 base at V and 3 bases at J; junction bases unmatched: 5. The CDR3 contains 15 residues. Germline CDR1 SEHNR, CDR2 FQNEAQ (reference sequence). In DNA, the CDR3 is TGTGCCAGCAGCTTAGGTTACAGGGGATACTATGGCTACACCTTC. Protein sequence: CASSLGYRGYYGYTF.

V gene TRBV11-2 combines with J gene TRBJ2-6, with TRBD1 matching 7 bases. The CDR3 is 17 residues long. V trimming: 5 bases; J trimming: 0 bases; junction bases outside the gene matches: 7. CDR1 is SGHAT, CDR2 FQNNGV, per germline. CDR3 in amino acids: CASSLGTVLSGANVLTF. CDR3 in DNA: TGTGCCAGCAGCCTGGGGACAGTCCTCTCTGGGGCCAACGTCCTGACTTTC. Variable domain in full (rest from reference TRBV11-2 and TRBJ2-6): EAGVAQSPRYKIIEKRQSVAFWCNPISGHATLYWYQQILGQGPKLLIQFQNNGVVDDSQLPKDRFSAERLKGVDSTLKIQPAKLEDSAVYLCASSLGTVLSGANVLTFGAGSRLTVL.

This chain connects TRBV5-5 to TRBJ2-7; 8 nucleotides agree with TRBD2. CDR1 is SGHKS, CDR2 YYEKEE, per germline (reference sequence). The CDR3 loop spans 14 amino acids. The J segment lost 5 bases and the V segment lost 3 bases, leaving 7 bases of the junction unmatched. CDR3 DNA: TGTGCCAGCAGCTGGGGACTAGATCTTAACGAGCAGTACTTC. Residues: CASSWGLDLNEQYF.

The rearrangement uses TRBV27 and TRBJ2-5; D may be TRBD2 (6 bases). Germline lookup yields CDR1 MNHEY and CDR2 SMNVEV (reference sequence). The length of the CDR3 is 13 residues. V lost 4 bases to trimming and J lost 4 bases, with 10 bases between them. As DNA, the CDR3 is TGTGCCAGCAGTTGGCGGGACGGAGAGACCCAGTACTTC. This gives the protein CASSWRDGETQYF.

This clone was seen a few times. CDR3 in DNA: TGCGCCAGCAGTGAGACAGGGGGCGGATACGGCTACACCTTC. Amino acid sequence: CASSETGGGYGYTF. This sequence joins TRBV10-2 and TRBJ1-2; 9 nucleotides line up with TRBD1. The CDR3 spans 14 residues. J lost 8 bases, V lost 2 bases, and 6 bases had no gene match. Germline loops: CDR1 WSHSY, CDR2 SAAADI.